These 32 T cell receptor beta chains were sequenced from one sample in a study of blood T cell repertoires in COVID-19. This table comes from immunoSEQ multiplex PCR, and its TCRdb copy is limited to in-frame clones, with some not included. The repertoire holds about 86,000 clones, with roughly 86% as singletons. The sequenced sample was peripheral blood. These receptors all come from a woman aged 80 or older with acute or convalescent COVID-19.

The chain links TRBV28 to TRBJ1-4; D might be TRBD1 (6 bases). Trimming left V 2 bases short and J 2 bases short, with 12 bases between. CDR1 MDHEN and CDR2 SYDVKM come from the germline V gene. The CDR3 sequence is 16 residues long. The CDR3: CASSLRGASTNEKLFF. CDR3 bases: TGTGCCAGCAGTTTACGGGGGGCATCGACTAATGAAAAACTGTTTTTT.

The V call is TRBV6-1, the J call TRBJ1-2; a weak D match, TRBD1 (5 bases). There are 15 residues in the CDR3. CDR1 and CDR2 (germline): MNHNS, SASEGT. Between the trimmed V and J ends, which lost 3 bases and 3 bases, there was a span of 14 bases. CDR3 sequence (DNA): TGTGCCAGCAGTGACGCGGCAGGGAACGACTATGGCTACACCTTC. It codes for CASSDAAGNDYGYTF.

The rearrangement links TRBV18 to TRBJ2-7; TRBD1 agrees at 8 bases. The CDR3 extends over 14 amino acids. Germline CDR1 reads KGHSH; CDR2 reads LQKENI. Trimming cost V 3 bases and J 6 bases; bases outside gene matches: 7. CDR3 residues: CASSPGGQGAEQYF. The CDR3 nucleotides read TGTGCCAGCTCACCCGGCGGACAGGGCGCCGAGCAGTACTTC.

The J gene is TRBJ1-2, the V gene TRBV6-5; tentatively, D is TRBD1 (5 bases). The germline CDR1 and CDR2 sequences are MNHEY and SVGAGI. The V and J ends lost 7 bases and 6 bases respectively, with 12 bases between them. CDR3 length equals 12 residues. CDR3 loop: CASTWGGNGYTF. CDR3 bases: TGTGCCAGCACCTGGGGGGGAAATGGCTACACCTTC.

The gene calls are TRBV6-1 and TRBJ1-4; possible D gene TRBD1, 6 bases. Trimming shortened V by 3 bases and J by 3 bases, and 11 bases separated the two germline ends. The CDR3 loop spans 15 amino acids. The germline CDR1 and CDR2 sequences are MNHNS and SASEGT. The CDR3 DNA is TGTGCCAGCAGTGATATAGGACAGCCTAATGAAAAACTGTTTTTT. Protein sequence: CASSDIGQPNEKLFF.

The V call is TRBV18, the J call TRBJ1-5, with 8 bases matching TRBD1. With 0 bases clipped from V and 0 bases from J, the junction kept 7 bases outside the gene matches. The germline CDR1 and CDR2 sequences are KGHSH and LQKENI. CDR3 size: 18 residues. The CDR3 here is CASSPPGTGGISNQPQHF. CDR3 in DNA: TGTGCCAGCTCACCACCCGGGACAGGCGGTATTAGCAATCAGCCCCAGCATTTT.

The genes are TRBV5-1 and TRBJ2-7; 12 bases line up with TRBD1. CDR1 is SGHRS and CDR2 is YFSETQ in the germline V gene. The CDR3 length is 15 residues. J was trimmed by 6 bases and V by 0 bases; bases with no gene match: 4. The CDR3 DNA follows: TGCGCCAGCAGCTTGGTAGGGACAGGGGGCGCCGAGCAGTACTTC. Translation gives CASSLVGTGGAEQYF.

This clone came up once. The genes are TRBV30 and TRBJ1-2; D gene ambiguous. The CDR3 is 14 residues long. Looked up from germline, CDR1 is GTSNPN and CDR2 is SVGIG (reference sequence). The germline V and J ends were trimmed by 5 bases and 2 bases, with 15 bases remaining between them. CDR3 in amino acids: CAWEGRPQNYGYTF. CDR3 DNA sequence: TGTGCCTGGGAGGGAAGGCCACAAAACTATGGCTACACCTTC.

The chain employs TRBV7-2 and TRBJ1-5; maybe TRBD1 (5 bases). The CDR3 consists of 14 residues. CDR1 SGHTA and CDR2 FQGNSA come from the germline V gene. V lost 5 bases, J lost 7 bases, and 15 bases lay in between. The CDR3 bases are TGTGCCAGCAGCCCCGCCAGGGAAGGCCAGCCCCAGCATTTT. Its translation: CASSPAREGQPQHF.

In its sample, this clone was seen once. The chain is built from TRBV11-3 and TRBJ2-7; tentative D call: TRBD1 (6 bases). CDR3 length equals 13 residues. Looked up from germline, CDR1 is SGHNT and CDR2 is YENEEA. V lost 5 bases and J lost 5, with 13 bases in between. CDR3 protein: CASSRDTENEQYF. For the CDR3, the DNA is TGTGCCAGCAGCAGGGACACCGAAAACGAGCAGTACTTC.

This clone occurred once. J is TRBJ2-7 and V is TRBV10-2; tentatively, D is TRBD1 (5 bases). Trimming removed 8 bases at V and 2 bases at J, with 10 bases between. This CDR3 comprises 12 residues. Germline values: CDR1 WSHSY, CDR2 SAAADI. The chain's CDR3 is CASGALTYEQYF. The CDR3 DNA follows: TGCGCCAGCGGGGCACTTACCTACGAGCAGTACTTC.

The chain uses TRBV19 and TRBJ2-7; TRBD2 might be the D (7 bases). The germline V gene encodes CDR1 LNHDA and CDR2 SQIVND (reference sequence). CDR3 length: 14 residues. The V gene lost 5 bases and the J gene lost 4 bases, with 15 bases spanning the gap. The CDR3 region has the DNA TGTGCCAGTAGTCGCGAAGGGGGGGGATACGAGCAGTACTTC. Residues: CASSREGGGYEQYF. The variable domain in full, completed from reference TRBV19 and TRBJ2-7, reads DGGITQSPKYLFRKEGQNVTLSCEQNLNHDAMYWYRQDPGQGLRLIYYSQIVNDFQKGDIAEGYSVSREKKESFPLTVTSAQKNPTAFYLCASSREGGGYEQYFGPGTRLTVT.

V gene TRBV10-3 combines with J gene TRBJ1-2; D gene uncertain. With 3 bases removed from V and 0 bases from J, the gap between germline ends came to 5 bases. CDR3 length: 13 amino acids. Looked up from germline, CDR1 is ENHRY and CDR2 is SYGVKD. As DNA, the CDR3 is TGTGCCATCAGTGATGGGCCTAACTATGGCTACACCTTC. It is translated as CAISDGPNYGYTF.

The chain carries TRBV2 and TRBJ1-3; 10 nucleotides match TRBD1. With 3 bases clipped from V and 3 bases from J, the junction kept 2 bases outside the gene matches. CDR1 and CDR2 from the germline V gene are SNHLY and FYNNEI. This CDR3 is built from 15 residues. This chain's CDR3 is CASSERTGGGNTIYF. In DNA, the CDR3 is TGTGCCAGCAGTGAGCGGACAGGGGGTGGAAACACCATATATTTT.

The V call is TRBV18, the J call TRBJ1-5; D is possibly TRBD1 (5 bases). Looked up from germline, CDR1 is KGHSH and CDR2 is LQKENI. The CDR3 has 13 amino acids. V was trimmed by 6 bases and J by 5 bases, leaving 11 bases between them. CDR3 coding DNA: TGTGCCAGCTCGCGGGACGAGTATCAGCCCCAGCATTTT. Its translation: CASSRDEYQPQHF.

The chain recombines TRBV7-3 with TRBJ1-1; maybe TRBD1 (6 bases). The CDR3 loop spans 14 amino acids. CDR1 is SGHTA and CDR2 is FQGTGA in the germline V gene. V lost 5 bases, J lost 0 bases, and 10 bases lay in between. The CDR3 region is CASSIDRLNTEAFF. CDR3 nucleotide sequence: TGTGCCAGCAGCATAGACAGGCTGAACACTGAAGCTTTCTTT.

This chain connects TRBV2 to TRBJ1-2; TRBD1 might be the D (5 bases). The ends were cut back, 4 bases at V and 4 bases at J, with 16 bases in the middle. From germline, CDR1 is SNHLY and CDR2 FYNNEI. This CDR3 contains 15 residues. CDR3 amino acids: CASSGGTPIRYGYTF. The DNA of the CDR3 is TGTGCCAGCAGTGGCGGGACCCCGATTCGCTATGGCTACACCTTC.

The J gene is TRBJ1-4, the V gene TRBV7-9, with 7 bases identical to TRBD1. V lost 1 base and J lost 0; bases outside the gene matches: 5. The CDR3 runs to 17 residues. From germline, CDR1 is SEHNR and CDR2 FQNEAQ (reference sequence). CDR3 residues: CASSLDRGTATNEKLFF. CDR3 DNA: TGTGCCAGCAGCTTAGACAGGGGTACTGCAACTAATGAAAAACTGTTTTTT. The full variable domain, in which reference TRBV7-9 and TRBJ1-4 provide the parts outside the CDR3, is DTGVSQNPRHKITKRGQNVTFRCDPISEHNRLYWYRQTLGQGPEFLTYFQNEAQLEKSRLLSDRFSAERPKGSFSTLEIQRTEQGDSAMYLCASSLDRGTATNEKLFFGSGTQLSVL.

The V call is TRBV6-5, the J call TRBJ1-2; possibly TRBD1 for D (5 bases). There are 14 residues in the CDR3. Per the germline V gene, CDR1 is MNHEY and CDR2 is SVGAGI. Trimming shortened V by 6 bases and J by 2 bases, and 13 bases separated the two germline ends. In nucleotides, the CDR3 is TGTGCCAGCAGACCCCCCGGGGGGAACTATGGCTACACCTTC. As protein: CASRPPGGNYGYTF.

The V call is TRBV5-8, the J call TRBJ2-5; tentative D call: TRBD1 (6 bases). The CDR3 is 16 amino acids. Trimming took 3 bases from V and 3 from J, leaving 18 bases between them. The germline V gene encodes CDR1 SGHTS and CDR2 YDEGEE. In DNA, the CDR3 is TGTGCCAGCAGCTCTGGGAGCAAGGCAGGGGAAGAGACCCAGTACTTC. Protein: CASSSGSKAGEETQYF.

The gene calls are TRBV5-1 and TRBJ2-7, with D tentatively TRBD1 (5 bases). The ends were cut back, 0 bases at V and 2 bases at J, with 12 bases in the middle. The germline V gene encodes CDR1 SGHRS and CDR2 YFSETQ. The CDR3 is 15 amino acids. The DNA for the CDR3 is TGCGCCAGCAGCTTGGAGGGGCAGTACGCCTACGAGCAGTACTTC. Amino acid sequence: CASSLEGQYAYEQYF.

The chain joins TRBV9 to TRBJ2-1, with a possible D match to TRBD2 (5 bases). CDR1 is SGDLS, CDR2 YYNGEE, per germline. V was clipped by 4 bases and J by 8 bases, with 22 bases between them. The CDR3 extends over 16 amino acids. In DNA, the CDR3 is TGTGCCAGCAGCCAAGGGAGCGGTTCTTTCGGGGATGAGCAGTTCTTC. It is translated as CASSQGSGSFGDEQFF.

The V gene is TRBV28, the J gene TRBJ2-7, with 8 bases fitting TRBD1. V trimming: 3 bases; J trimming: 2 bases; junction bases outside the gene matches: 9. Germline assignment: CDR1 MDHEN and CDR2 SYDVKM. The CDR3 totals 16 residues. The CDR3 protein is CASSLPATGVAYEQYF. The CDR3 bases are TGTGCCAGCAGTTTGCCCGCGACAGGGGTTGCCTACGAGCAGTACTTC.

The chain employs TRBV28 and TRBJ2-7; 15 bases match TRBD2. From germline, CDR1 is MDHEN and CDR2 SYDVKM. CDR3 length: 16 amino acids. Unmatched junction bases numbered 5, after V lost 8 bases and J lost 0 bases. CDR3 bases: TGTGCCAGCGGAGGACTAGCGGGAGGGATCTCCTACGAGCAGTACTTC. This codes for CASGGLAGGISYEQYF.

V gene TRBV6-5 combines with J gene TRBJ1-3; D is possibly TRBD1 (5 bases). Germline V gene lookup returns CDR1 MNHEY and CDR2 SVGAGI. Trimming removed 2 bases at V and 2 bases at J, with 10 bases between. This CDR3 has 15 residues. The CDR3 loop reads CASSYRRTTGNTIYF. DNA of the CDR3: TGTGCCAGCAGTTACAGACGGACAACTGGAAACACCATATATTTT.

This chain links TRBV5-4 with TRBJ2-7; TRBD1 agrees at 7 bases. Germline V CDR1 and CDR2: SGHNT, YYREEE (reference sequence). Losses at the gene ends were 4 bases for V and 3 bases for J; bases not matched to a gene: 10. The CDR3 contains 15 residues. In nucleotides, the CDR3 is TGTGCCAGCAGCCTAGGGACAGCCTCTCGCTACGAGCAGTACTTC. Its protein product is CASSLGTASRYEQYF.

The rearrangement joins TRBV5-6 to TRBJ2-1; 11 nucleotides agree with TRBD2. Germline V gives CDR1 SGHDT, CDR2 YYEEEE. This CDR3 region has 17 residues. V was pared by 4 bases and J by 2 bases, with 8 bases of the junction left unmatched. The DNA for the CDR3 is TGTGCCAGCAGCCTGGCGGGTAGCGGGGGGGCCTACAATGAGCAGTTCTTC. It encodes CASSLAGSGGAYNEQFF.

The V gene is TRBV6-1, the J gene TRBJ2-1; no firm D call. The CDR3 consists of 14 residues. V shed 1 base and J shed 7 bases, with 11 bases lying between them. CDR1 MNHNS and CDR2 SASEGT come from the germline V gene. This CDR3 is CASSEGNSWNEQFF. The CDR3 DNA follows: TGTGCCAGCAGTGAAGGCAATAGCTGGAATGAGCAGTTCTTC.

This clone was picked up a small number of times. For the CDR3, the DNA is TGTGCCAGCAGCGTAGGCCCGGACAGGGGGTTTGAGCAGCAGTACTTC. It encodes CASSVGPDRGFEQQYF. J is TRBJ2-7 and V is TRBV9; 10 nucleotides match TRBD1. The CDR3 is 16 residues long. CDR1 SGDLS and CDR2 YYNGEE come from the germline V gene. The trim removed 0 bases at V and 8 bases at J, leaving 11 bases unmatched.

The CDR3 DNA is TGTGCCAGCAGTTACGGGGAGAAGCTTTCCGACGAGCAGTACTTC. Translating it yields CASSYGEKLSDEQYF. V and J are TRBV6-5 and TRBJ2-7; D perhaps matches TRBD2 (5 bases). This CDR3 has 15 amino acids. The germline CDR1 and CDR2 sequences are MNHEY and SVGAGI. The V gene lost 2 bases and the J gene lost 5 bases, with 16 bases spanning the gap.

The chain employs TRBV27 and TRBJ1-1; D may be TRBD1 (6 bases). The CDR3 length is 14 residues. The germline V gene has CDR1 MNHEY and CDR2 SMNVEV (reference sequence). V was cut by 3 bases and J by 1 base, with 9 bases left in between. CDR3 protein: CASSFRGGNTEAFF. CDR3 DNA: TGTGCCAGCAGTTTCCGAGGGGGGAACACTGAAGCTTTCTTT.

J is TRBJ1-6 and V is TRBV27; no reliable D call. The germline V and J ends were trimmed by 4 bases and 7 bases, with 14 bases remaining between them. The CDR3 totals 15 residues. CDR1 and CDR2 from the germline V gene are MNHEY and SMNVEV (reference sequence). For the CDR3, the DNA is TGTGCCAGCAGTTCGGCAGGCTGGATGAATTCACCCCTCCACTTT. This encodes CASSSAGWMNSPLHF.